Sequencing of this T cell receptor (beta chain) was carried out in a study of blood T cell repertoires in COVID-19. For the study at large: Some COVID-19 samples were acute and others convalescent; all came from the United States, Italy and Spain. Nucleic acid was either cDNA or gDNA, and it came from T cells, B-cell-depleted T cells, or PBMCs.

Sequencing was performed with immunoSEQ multiplex PCR; in TCRdb, only in-frame clones are kept and a portion is missing. This table has tens of thousands of clones, roughly 85% appearing once. This clone was detected only a few times. The CDR3 has 16 amino acids. Germline CDR1 and CDR2: MNHNY and SVGAGI (reference sequence). V was cut by 1 base and J by 7 bases, with 14 bases left in between. V gene TRBV6-6 combines with J gene TRBJ1-6, with D unresolved. Sample: peripheral blood. This receptor was obtained from a human donor in a cohort sampled during active COVID-19. CDR3 nucleotide sequence: TGTGCCAGCAGTTACTATGGCAGGACGGGGAATTCACCCCTCCACTTT. This codes for CASSYYGRTGNSPLHF.